A selection of T cell receptor beta chains follows, all from one sample in a study of blood T cell repertoires in COVID-19. Clones were read by immunoSEQ multiplex PCR, and TCRdb kept only the in-frame ones, dropping some. The sample comprises roughly 300,000 clones, about 90% of which are singletons, and approximately 8.1% rests with the top ten. The sequenced material came from peripheral blood. The receptors were sampled from a woman aged 45-65 years who had recovered from COVID-19. Each CDR3 is given with its conserved first and last residue. Fields, in order: J gene, CDR3 length, V gene, clone size, D gene, CDR3 protein, CDR3 DNA. A D gene is named only where the DNA matches it firmly. The size field is filled for only some rows; it gives once, few, many or a size class.

J: TRBJ1-5
length: 14
V: TRBV15
size: few
D: TRBD1
CDR3: CATSRTGGHQPQHF
DNA: TGTGCCACCAGCAGGACAGGGGGTCATCAGCCCCAGCATTTT

J: TRBJ2-5
length: 12
V: TRBV30
size: -
D: -
CDR3: CAWSELRETQYF
DNA: TGTGCCTGGAGCGAACTACGGGAGACCCAGTACTTC

J: TRBJ1-1
length: 13
V: TRBV3-1/TRBV3-2
size: -
D: -
CDR3: CASATEVNTEAFF
DNA: TGTGCCAGCGCCACGGAGGTGAACACTGAAGCTTTCTTT

J: TRBJ2-3
length: 15
V: TRBV11-2
size: -
D: TRBD1
CDR3: CASTLQGFSTDTQYF
DNA: TGTGCCAGCACCTTACAGGGGTTTAGCACAGATACGCAGTATTTT

J: TRBJ2-3
length: 14
V: TRBV5-5
size: -
D: -
CDR3: CASSPLGGIDTQYF
DNA: TGTGCCAGCAGCCCCCTAGGGGGAATAGATACGCAGTATTTT

J: TRBJ1-3
length: 14
V: TRBV27
size: -
D: -
CDR3: CASAGRTAGNTIYF
DNA: TGTGCCTCGGCCGGCAGGACTGCTGGAAACACCATATATTTT

J: TRBJ2-2
length: 17
V: TRBV7-2
size: -
D: TRBD2
CDR3: CASSLDGLAGTSGELFF
DNA: TGTGCCAGCAGCCTAGACGGACTAGCGGGAACATCGGGGGAGCTGTTTTTT

J: TRBJ1-3
length: 15
V: TRBV7-9
size: -
D: -
CDR3: CASSKDRTSGNTIYF
DNA: TGTGCCAGCAGCAAAGACAGGACCTCTGGAAACACCATATATTTT

J: TRBJ1-1
length: 14
V: TRBV9
size: -
D: -
CDR3: CASSATTSNTEAFF
DNA: TGTGCCAGCAGCGCGACTACCTCTAACACTGAAGCTTTCTTT

J: TRBJ1-1
length: 13
V: TRBV25-1
size: -
D: -
CDR3: CASIRGGGTEAFF
DNA: TGTGCCAGTATCAGGGGTGGGGGCACTGAAGCTTTCTTT

J: TRBJ2-7
length: 13
V: TRBV7-3
size: -
D: -
CDR3: CASSLTRYYEQYF
DNA: TGTGCCAGCAGCTTAACACGGTATTACGAGCAGTACTTC